This T cell receptor beta chain was recorded in a study of CD8 T cells in ankylosing spondylitis. From the 5' RACE reads, TCRdb called clonotypes with MiXCR, one entry per CDR3 protein. In the table there are hundreds of thousands of distinct CDR3 sequences, roughly 25% of which are singletons. A few counts support this clonotype. Material for sequencing was blood, either unsorted or a sorted T cell fraction (not recorded which). This TCR derives from a male donor with ankylosing spondylitis or in good health (not recorded which).

CDR3 nucleotide sequence: TGCAGTCTACGTCGCGGTGAAGGGTCCTACAATGAGCAGTTCTTC. Its translation: CSLRRGEGSYNEQFF. The chain has TRBV20-1 and TRBJ2-1; no reliable D call. The germline gives CDR1 DFQATT, CDR2 SNEGSKA (reference sequence). The V end was cut by 8 bases, the J end by 1 base, with 18 bases between. The CDR3 runs to 15 residues.